This TCR beta chain was observed in a study of cytomegalovirus exposure and HLA in healthy donors. General study results and limits: Most observed TCR sequences were rare, whereas some public TCRs were detected in many donors. Researchers reported that a few CMV-associated chains were confirmed in vitro as CMV antigen-specific. In a later analysis, a genetic analysis reported fewer productive-TCR N-insertions in an Asian-associated ancestry cluster than the cohort average. Later genetic work tied a missense DCLRE1C variant to beta-chain V and J trimming.

Researchers ran the PCR with 60 Vbeta and 13 Jbeta primers. Using immunoSEQ multiplex PCR, the repertoire was profiled, and TCRdb retains in-frame clones only, with some absent. This table holds 90,000 to 150,000 clones, about four fifths found once. Concerning this clone itself: No antigen is known for it.

This CDR3 comprises 16 residues. The germline V and J ends were trimmed by 2 bases and 0 bases, with 11 bases remaining between them. Germline V gene sequence: CDR1 MNHNY, CDR2 SVGAGI (reference sequence). This receptor was obtained from a woman under 30 in good health and CMV-seronegative. The chain uses TRBV6-6 and TRBJ2-1, with D perhaps matching TRBD1 (5 bases). Input material: PBMCs. CDR3 sequence reads: CASSYQGGDSYNEQFF. The CDR3 DNA sequence: TGTGCCAGCAGTTACCAGGGTGGAGACTCCTACAATGAGCAGTTCTTC.